One sample yielded the 18 T cell receptor beta chains listed below, sequenced in a study of cytomegalovirus exposure and HLA in healthy donors (dated by TCRdb to about 2017). The protocol used for the library was the immunoSEQ multiplex PCR assay. The multiplex PCR relied on a mix of 60 forward primers for TCR Vbeta segments and 13 reverse primers for TCR Jbeta segments. The table was pulled from immuneACCESS by TCRdb, which kept in-frame rearrangements only. Such tables lose some clones; where checked, under half of the loss comes from unresolved V genes, and the rest has no known cause. This sample has about 140,000 clones in its table, and roughly three quarters of those were observed once. In total, the top ten clones hold under 2% of the sample. Input material: PBMCs. These receptors all stem from a woman in her thirties in good health and CMV-seronegative.

This rearrangement joins TRBV7-3 to TRBJ2-1, with D perhaps TRBD1 (5 bases). CDR1 and CDR2 from the germline V gene are SGHTA and FQGTGA. The CDR3 extends over 12 amino acids. Trimming took off 5 bases at V and 10 bases at J, with 12 bases between the two ends. The chain's CDR3 is CASSINRQEQFF. CDR3 nucleotide sequence: TGTGCCAGCAGCATCAACAGGCAGGAGCAGTTCTTC.

This clone was detected only a few times. The genes are TRBV7-2 and TRBJ2-7; 16 bases line up with TRBD2. CDR3 length: 17 amino acids. CDR1 and CDR2 from the germline V gene are SGHTA and FQGNSA. V lost 2 bases, J lost 6 bases, and 7 bases stayed unmatched. DNA of the CDR3: TGTGCCAGCAGCTTATACGGGACTAGCGGGGGGGCTTGCGAGCAGTACGTC. This translates into CASSLYGTSGGACEQYV.

CDR3 in amino acids: CASSGGLADTDTQYF. In nucleotides, the CDR3 is TGCGCCAGCAGCGGGGGACTAGCGGATACAGATACGCAGTATTTT. V gene TRBV5-1 combines with J gene TRBJ2-3, with 11 bases fitting TRBD2. V was pared by 4 bases and J by 3 bases, with 4 bases of the junction left unmatched. Looked up from germline, CDR1 is SGHRS and CDR2 is YFSETQ. CDR3 length: 15 amino acids.

The genes are TRBV5-8 and TRBJ1-3, with D possibly matching TRBD1 (6 bases). CDR3 length: 14 amino acids. Trimming left V 2 bases short and J 4 bases short, with 10 bases between. The germline V gene encodes CDR1 SGHTS and CDR2 YDEGEE. The CDR3 region is CASSLRDTGNTIYF. CDR3 bases: TGTGCCAGCAGCTTAAGGGACACCGGAAACACCATATATTTT.

The V gene is TRBV5-1, the J gene TRBJ2-5; D uncertain. The germline gives CDR1 SGHRS, CDR2 YFSETQ. The CDR3 sequence is 15 residues long. V lost 0 bases and J lost 2, with 11 bases in between. CDR3 bases: TGCGCCAGCAGCTTGGCTGGAGTAAGACAAGAGACCCAGTACTTC. This codes for CASSLAGVRQETQYF.

The rearrangement joins TRBV6-1 to TRBJ1-4; unclear D gene. Trimming shortened V by 5 bases and J by 0 bases, and 7 bases separated the two germline ends. The length of the CDR3 is 14 residues. Germline lookup yields CDR1 MNHNS and CDR2 SASEGT. CDR3 protein: CASSSVATNEKLFF. DNA of the CDR3: TGTGCCAGCAGTTCGGTTGCAACTAATGAAAAACTGTTTTTT.

The genes are TRBV9 and TRBJ1-4; D is uncertain. The germline gives CDR1 SGDLS, CDR2 YYNGEE. This CDR3 spans 13 amino acids. V lost 1 base and J lost 4, with 5 bases in between. CDR3 sequence (DNA): TGTGCCAGCAGCGTACAGGTTAATGAAAAACTGTTTTTT. Protein: CASSVQVNEKLFF.

The chain has TRBV27 and TRBJ1-2; 8 bases agree with TRBD1. This CDR3 contains 15 residues. Germline lookup yields CDR1 MNHEY and CDR2 SMNVEV (reference sequence). V was pared by 6 bases and J by 4 bases, with 10 bases of the junction left unmatched. DNA of the CDR3: TGTGCCAGCAGAAGACAGGGGTTCGTCTCCTATGGCTACACCTTC. Encoded protein: CASRRQGFVSYGYTF.

The chain couples TRBV18 to TRBJ2-7; the match to TRBD1 covers 10 bases. The V segment lost 4 bases and the J segment 5 bases; nucleotides outside the gene matches: 2. The CDR3 consists of 13 residues. CDR1 KGHSH and CDR2 LQKENI come from the germline V gene. CDR3 nucleotide sequence: TGTGCCAGCTCACTAGGGACAGGGGACGAGCAGTACTTC. Translation gives CASSLGTGDEQYF.

The genes are TRBV11-2 and TRBJ2-7; a weak D match, TRBD1 (6 bases). The CDR3 has 14 residues. The germline gives CDR1 SGHAT, CDR2 FQNNGV. V was trimmed by 1 base and J by 3 bases, leaving 10 bases between them. The CDR3 protein is CASSLVTGSYEQYF. The CDR3 nucleotides read TGTGCCAGCAGCTTAGTTACAGGGAGCTACGAGCAGTACTTC.

This chain links TRBV29-1 with TRBJ2-3; maybe TRBD1 (6 bases). Trimming left V 3 bases short and J 2 bases short, with 12 bases between. Per germline, CDR1 SQVTM and CDR2 ANQGSEA. The CDR3 is 14 residues long. CDR3 sequence reads: CSVEGDIDTDTQYF. CDR3 DNA sequence: TGCAGCGTTGAGGGGGACATCGACACAGATACGCAGTATTTT.

The chain carries TRBV7-2 and TRBJ2-1; 9 bases are a match to TRBD2. This CDR3 is built from 16 residues. Germline-derived CDR1 and CDR2 are SGHTA and FQGNSA. With V trimmed by 6 bases and J by 5 bases, 11 bases remained unmatched. In DNA form, the CDR3 reads TGTGCCAGCAGGACCGCCGGACTAGCGAGGAACAATGAGCAGTTCTTC. This sequence encodes CASRTAGLARNNEQFF.

The genes are TRBV6-5 and TRBJ1-1; 7 nucleotides agree with TRBD1. This CDR3 contains 14 residues. V shed 6 bases and J 1 base; nucleotides not matched to a gene: 5. The germline V gene has CDR1 MNHEY and CDR2 SVGAGI. The CDR3 DNA follows: TGTGCCAGCAGCAGCCGGACAGGGAACACTGAAGCTTTCTTT. Its translation is CASSSRTGNTEAFF.

There are a few counts of this clone. The rearrangement links TRBV6-5 to TRBJ1-5; possible D gene TRBD1, 6 bases. V was clipped by 4 bases and J by 2 bases, with 12 bases between them. Germline CDR1 and CDR2: MNHEY and SVGAGI. This CDR3 contains 15 residues. CDR3 amino acids: CASSWDTLGNQPQHF. In DNA form, the CDR3 reads TGTGCCAGCAGTTGGGACACATTGGGCAATCAGCCCCAGCATTTT.

In this sample, this clone turned up a few times. The CDR3 spells CASSSTRDREAPSYEQYF. The CDR3 DNA follows: TGTGCCAGCAGCTCCACCCGGGACAGGGAGGCCCCCTCCTACGAGCAGTACTTC. This chain connects TRBV7-9 to TRBJ2-7; 9 bases fit TRBD1. Trimming cost V 4 bases and J 0 bases; bases outside gene matches: 13. The CDR3 totals 18 residues. Germline CDR1 and CDR2: SEHNR and FQNEAQ (reference sequence).

In regard to this clone: At one end, the junction sequence differs from germline, possibly due to a read error. The sample holds other DNA sequences that translate to the same CDR3. The gene calls are TRBV7-9 and TRBJ2-5; D is perhaps TRBD2 (5 bases). Germline CDR1 is SEHNR and CDR2 is FQNEAQ (reference sequence). This CDR3 comprises 13 residues. Here the CDR3 reads CASSPGPGKTQYF. CDR3 nucleotide sequence: TGCGCCAGCAGCCCCGGGCCCGGGAAGACCCAGTACTTC.

This clone occurred a few times. V usage is TRBV11-2 and J usage is TRBJ2-4; 8 bases align to TRBD1. The V and J ends lost 3 bases and 7 bases, in that order; junction bases with no gene match: 5. The CDR3 is 14 amino acids. Per the germline V gene, CDR1 is SGHAT and CDR2 is FQNNGV. The CDR3, as DNA: TGTGCCAGCAGCTTTCAGGACAGGGATAACATTCAGTACTTC. Translating gives CASSFQDRDNIQYF.

This clone was observed a handful of times. The chain couples TRBV2 to TRBJ1-6; possible D gene TRBD1, 6 bases. The V and J ends lost 5 bases and 5 bases respectively, with 10 bases between them. Germline CDR1 SNHLY, CDR2 FYNNEI. The CDR3 extends over 14 amino acids. CDR3 DNA: TGTGCCAGCAGTTACAGGGTAGATAATTCACCCCTCCACTTT. It is translated as CASSYRVDNSPLHF.